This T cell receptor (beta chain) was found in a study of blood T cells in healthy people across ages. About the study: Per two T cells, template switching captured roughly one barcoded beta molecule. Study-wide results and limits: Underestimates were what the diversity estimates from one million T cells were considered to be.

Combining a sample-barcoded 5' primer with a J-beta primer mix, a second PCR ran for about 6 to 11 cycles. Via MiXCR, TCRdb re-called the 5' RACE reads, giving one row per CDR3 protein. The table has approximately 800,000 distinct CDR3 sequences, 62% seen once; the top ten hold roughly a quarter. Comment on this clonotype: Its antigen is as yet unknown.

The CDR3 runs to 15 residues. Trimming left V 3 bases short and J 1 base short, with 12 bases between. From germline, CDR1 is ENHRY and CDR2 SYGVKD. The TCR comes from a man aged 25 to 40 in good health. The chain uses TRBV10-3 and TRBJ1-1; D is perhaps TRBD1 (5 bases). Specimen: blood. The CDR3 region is CAISDWGGRNTEAFF. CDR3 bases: TGTGCCATCAGTGACTGGGGCGGAAGGAACACTGAAGCTTTCTTT.